Detailed here is one TCR beta chain. Being one base from a much bigger clone, this may be a read error. TCRdb re-analyzed the PCR reads using MiXCR. Counted here are approximately 15,000 clones, roughly 34% occurring once; the ten biggest clones make up approximately 10%. Prior to thyroid surgery, none of the patients had received any treatment. The sample belongs to a study of metastatic and nonmetastatic thyroid tumors. CDR1 is MNHEY, CDR2 SMNVEV, per germline (reference sequence). V lost 1 base, J lost 5 bases, and 9 bases stayed unmatched. The CDR3 extends over 16 amino acids. V is TRBV27 and J is TRBJ2-3; the match to TRBD2 covers 7 bases. Sequencing input: tumor tissue. This sequence originates from a male donor with papillary thyroid cancer or a benign thyroid nodule (not recorded which). Some clones in this sample may be carry-over from other donors' samples. The CDR3 sequence: CASSLYVLAQGDTQYF. The CDR3 DNA reads as TGTGCCAGCAGTTTATACGTACTAGCGCAGGGAGATACGCAGTATTTT.